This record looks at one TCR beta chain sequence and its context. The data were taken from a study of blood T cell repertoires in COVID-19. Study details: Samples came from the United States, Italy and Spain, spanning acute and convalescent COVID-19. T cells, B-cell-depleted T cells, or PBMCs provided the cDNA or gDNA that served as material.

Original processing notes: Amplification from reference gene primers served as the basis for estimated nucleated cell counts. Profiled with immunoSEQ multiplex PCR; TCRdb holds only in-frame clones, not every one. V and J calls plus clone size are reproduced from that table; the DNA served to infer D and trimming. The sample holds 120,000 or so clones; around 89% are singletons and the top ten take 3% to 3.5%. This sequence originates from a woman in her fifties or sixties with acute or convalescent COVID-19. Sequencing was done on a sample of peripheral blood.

CDR3 nucleotide sequence: TGCAGCGTTGAGGCTTCAAACCCAGGGGTTGAAAAACTGTTTTTT. Protein sequence: CSVEASNPGVEKLFF. The genes are TRBV29-1 and TRBJ1-4; D is perhaps TRBD1 (6 bases). Germline V gene lookup returns CDR1 SQVTM and CDR2 ANQGSEA. This CDR3 spans 15 amino acids. Trimming cost V 3 bases and J 7 bases, with 18 bases left between them.